This T cell receptor beta chain emerged from a study of cytomegalovirus exposure and HLA in healthy donors. Repertoires were generated with immunoSEQ multiplex PCR, while TCRdb's copy carries only in-frame clones and drops some. The sample has over 150,000 clones; roughly 90% are singletons. Whole-study results and caveats: Most TCR sequences were seen very rarely across donors, but some public TCRs occurred in many.

This CDR3 has 12 residues. Germline-derived CDR1 and CDR2 are SGDLS and YYNGEE. The germline V and J ends were trimmed by 3 bases and 8 bases, with 11 bases remaining between them. Regarding this clone: Its specificity is not known.

The sequence was collected from a woman aged 18-29 years in good health and CMV-seronegative. This chain uses TRBV9 with TRBJ1-2; TRBD1 might be the D (5 bases). Sequenced sample: PBMCs. CDR3 in amino acids: CASSAAGGGYTF. The CDR3 DNA sequence: TGTGCCAGCAGCGCCGCCGGGGGAGGCTACACCTTC.